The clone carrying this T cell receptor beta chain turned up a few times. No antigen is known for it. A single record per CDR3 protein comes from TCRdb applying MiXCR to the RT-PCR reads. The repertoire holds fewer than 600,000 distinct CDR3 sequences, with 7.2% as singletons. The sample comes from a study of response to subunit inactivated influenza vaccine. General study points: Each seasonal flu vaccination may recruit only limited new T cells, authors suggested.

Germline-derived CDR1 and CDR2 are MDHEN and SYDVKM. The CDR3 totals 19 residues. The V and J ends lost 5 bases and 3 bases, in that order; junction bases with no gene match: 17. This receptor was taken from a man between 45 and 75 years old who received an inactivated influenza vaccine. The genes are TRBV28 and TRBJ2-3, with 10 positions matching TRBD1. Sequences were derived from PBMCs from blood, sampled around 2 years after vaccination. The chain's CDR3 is CASSPIGGQGPKLTDTQYF. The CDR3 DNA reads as TGTGCCAGCAGTCCGATCGGGGGACAGGGGCCGAAACTTACAGATACGCAGTATTTT.